The T cell receptor (beta chain) under discussion was sequenced for a study of cytomegalovirus exposure and HLA in healthy donors. Notes on the study in general: First-cohort TCR clusters were later found to tend to co-occur in the approximately 120 validation repertoires.

The data were produced by immunoSEQ multiplex PCR, yet TCRdb's version contains in-frame clones alone and is incomplete. This table holds over 65,000 clones, 94% found once. There are 15 residues in the CDR3. Trimming removed 0 bases from V and 4 bases from J, with 9 bases in between. CDR1 and CDR2 (germline): LNHNV, YYDKDF (reference sequence). A single count supports this clone. Its antigen is currently unknown. The source of this sequence is a young woman in good health and CMV-seropositive. The chain combines TRBV15 with TRBJ1-4, with D unresolved. Sequencing was carried out using PBMCs. CDR3 DNA: TGTGCCACCAGCAGAGAAGCAGGTAGTAATGAAAAACTGTTTTTT. Translating gives CATSREAGSNEKLFF.